This TCR beta chain emerged from a study of spatial heterogeneity in lung cancer. Germline CDR1 MGHRA, CDR2 YSYEKL. The CDR3 runs 15 residues. V was pared by 2 bases and J by 0 bases, with 10 bases between. The time point denotes: sample taken at primary tumor resection. The table lists this clonotype with many counts. MiXCR, applied by TCRdb to the 5' RACE reads, yields one record per CDR3 protein. Of 30,000 to 45,000 distinct CDR3 sequences listed, roughly 7.2% are singletons. This chain uses TRBV4-1 with TRBJ1-1, with D hard to call. The sequence derives from a female donor with early-stage non-small cell lung cancer. This specimen consisted of PBMCs, obtained at surgery. CDR3: CASSQNLPVNTEAFF. DNA for the CDR3: TGCGCCAGCAGCCAAAATTTACCGGTGAACACTGAAGCTTTCTTT.